These T cell receptor beta chains were read from a single sample in a study of shared clonotypes between healthy human individuals. The data were produced by immunoSEQ multiplex PCR, yet TCRdb's version contains in-frame clones alone and is incomplete. The sample includes about 2 million clones, 95% of them seen just once. The specimen sequenced was naive CD4+ T cells sorted from blood. These receptor sequences come from a man younger than 30 in good health. Both conserved end residues are part of each CDR3. Fields, in order: V gene, D gene, clone size, J gene, CDR3 protein, CDR3 DNA. The D gene is left open where the match is weak. Clone size is shown for a subset of rows, as once, few, many or a class of expanded clone.

TRBV19,.,.,TRBJ2-2,CASSPWSGELFF,TGTGCCAGTAGTCCCTGGTCCGGGGAGCTGTTTTTT
TRBV15,.,.,TRBJ1-5,CATSSSNQPQHF,TGTGCCACCAGCAGCTCTAATCAGCCCCAGCATTTT
TRBV5-1,TRBD1,.,TRBJ2-1,CASGRTGTGNEQFF,TGCGCCAGCGGCAGGACAGGGACGGGGAATGAGCAGTTCTTC
TRBV6-6,TRBD1,.,TRBJ1-6,CASRPPGQGANSPLHF,TGTGCCAGCAGACCCCCGGGACAGGGAGCTAATTCACCCCTCCACTTT
TRBV7-9,TRBD2,.,TRBJ2-1,CASSLRLAGAVNEQFF,TGTGCCAGCAGCTTACGTCTAGCGGGAGCCGTCAATGAGCAGTTCTTC
TRBV7-9,.,few,TRBJ1-1,CASSPQAQLVAEAFF,TGTGCCAGCAGCCCACAGGCGCAGTTGGTCGCTGAAGCTTTCTTT
TRBV7-2,.,.,TRBJ1-2,CASSLIDSSYGYTF,TGTGCCAGCAGCCTTATAGACAGCTCCTATGGCTACACCTTC
TRBV18,.,.,TRBJ1-2,CASSPPREQYGYTF,TGTGCCAGCTCACCACCTCGAGAACAGTATGGCTACACCTTC
TRBV6-5,TRBD1,.,TRBJ1-1,CASSIEGQGHTEAFF,TGTGCCAGCAGTATCGAGGGACAGGGGCACACTGAAGCTTTCTTT
TRBV6-1,.,.,TRBJ2-3,CASSEALTSSQYF,TGTGCCAGCAGTGAAGCGCTGACTTCATCGCAGTATTTT
TRBV29-1,TRBD2,.,TRBJ2-1,CSVSTSGISSYNEQFF,TGCAGCGTCTCGACTAGCGGGATAAGCTCCTACAATGAGCAGTTCTTC
TRBV7-9,TRBD1,.,TRBJ2-7,CASSPSGTGGIRTYEQYF,TGTGCCAGCAGCCCCTCCGGGACAGGGGGCATAAGGACCTACGAGCAGTACTTC
TRBV5-1,TRBD1,.,TRBJ2-7,CASSSRDRGSYEQYF,TGCGCCAGCAGCTCCCGGGACAGGGGTTCCTACGAGCAGTACTTC
TRBV7-9,.,.,TRBJ1-1,CASSPQPGTRTEAFF,TGTGCCAGCAGCCCACAGCCGGGGACGAGGACTGAAGCTTTCTTT
TRBV11-3,.,.,TRBJ2-7,CASSPTIYEQYF,TGTGCCAGCAGTCCCACTATCTACGAGCAGTACTTC
TRBV28,.,.,TRBJ1-2,CASSLVGGDNYGYTF,TGTGCCAGCAGTTTAGTAGGGGGGGATAACTATGGCTACACCTTC
TRBV6-5,.,.,TRBJ1-6,CASSYSGSPLHF,TGTGCCAGCAGTTACTCTGGTTCACCCCTCCACTTT
TRBV5-4,.,.,TRBJ1-1,CASSLDWFNENAFF,TGTGCCAGCAGCTTGGATTGGTTTAATGAGAACGCTTTCTTT
TRBV5-4,TRBD2,.,TRBJ2-5,CASSLDGRAWETQYF,TGTGCCAGCAGCTTGGACGGGAGGGCCTGGGAGACCCAGTACTTC
TRBV5-1,TRBD1,.,TRBJ2-3,CASSLLQGRDTQYF,TGCGCCAGCAGCTTGTTACAGGGGAGAGATACGCAGTATTTT
TRBV27,TRBD1,.,TRBJ1-1,CASSESTGPGTEAFF,TGTGCCAGCAGTGAATCGACAGGGCCGGGCACTGAAGCTTTCTTT
TRBV19,.,.,TRBJ2-5,CASSQGGPETQYF,TGTGCCAGTAGTCAAGGGGGGCCAGAGACCCAGTACTTC
TRBV21-1,.,.,TRBJ1-2,CASSKGGGHDYGYTF,TGTGCCAGCAGCAAAGGAGGGGGGCACGACTATGGCTACACCTTC
TRBV6-5,.,.,TRBJ2-3,CASSYSSSYTDTQYF,TGTGCCAGCAGTTACTCGTCCTCGTACACAGATACGCAGTATTTT
TRBV18,.,.,TRBJ2-7,CASSPPQKSYEQYF,TGTGCCAGCTCACCCCCACAGAAATCCTACGAGCAGTACTTC
TRBV30,.,.,TRBJ2-6,CAWSKTRSTGANVLTF,TGTGCCTGGAGTAAGACACGAAGTACTGGGGCCAACGTCCTGACTTTC